This T cell receptor beta chain originates from a study of blood T cells in healthy people across ages. With a J-beta primer mix and a sample-barcoded 5' primer, a second PCR ran 7 to 11 cycles. Every molecule of cDNA carried a tag from a template-switch adaptor with 12 random nucleotides. TCRdb reprocessed the 5' RACE reads with MiXCR, giving one entry per CDR3 protein. The data hold 540,000 or so distinct CDR3 sequences, with roughly a quarter observed a single time. Whenever a sample was processed, at least 6.5 million PBMCs were isolated. The CDR3 is made up of 17 amino acids. The V end was cut by 0 bases, the J end by 7 bases, with 20 bases between. CDR1 and CDR2 (germline): SGHKS, YYEKEE (reference sequence).

The material sequenced was blood. The V call is TRBV5-5, the J call TRBJ2-1; D possibly uses TRBD1 or TRBD2 (5 bases each). The clonotype was recovered from a woman in her sixties or seventies in good health. The CDR3 protein is CASSLEVPGPLGNEQFF. In nucleotides, the CDR3 is TGTGCCAGCAGCTTGGAAGTACCGGGACCCTTGGGGAATGAGCAGTTCTTC.